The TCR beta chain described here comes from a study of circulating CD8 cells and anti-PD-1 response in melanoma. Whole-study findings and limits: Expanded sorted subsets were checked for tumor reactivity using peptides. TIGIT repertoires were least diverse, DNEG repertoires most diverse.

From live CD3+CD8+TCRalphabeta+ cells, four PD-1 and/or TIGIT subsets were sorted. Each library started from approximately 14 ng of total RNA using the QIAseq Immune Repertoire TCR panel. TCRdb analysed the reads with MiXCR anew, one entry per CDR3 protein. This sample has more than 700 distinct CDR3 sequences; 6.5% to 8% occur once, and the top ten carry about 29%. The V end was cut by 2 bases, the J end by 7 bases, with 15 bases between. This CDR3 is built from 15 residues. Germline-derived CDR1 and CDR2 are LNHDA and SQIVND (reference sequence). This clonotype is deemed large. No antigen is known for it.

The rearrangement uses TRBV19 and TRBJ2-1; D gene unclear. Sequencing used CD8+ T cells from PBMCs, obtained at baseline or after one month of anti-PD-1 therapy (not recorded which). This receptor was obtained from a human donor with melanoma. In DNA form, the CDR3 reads TGTGCCAGTAGTATAAGCTGGAGATCCCCAAATGAGCAGTTCTTC. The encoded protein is CASSISWRSPNEQFF. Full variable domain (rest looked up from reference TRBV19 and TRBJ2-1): DGGITQSPKYLFRKEGQNVTLSCEQNLNHDAMYWYRQDPGQGLRLIYYSQIVNDFQKGDIAEGYSVSREKKESFPLTVTSAQKNPTAFYLCASSISWRSPNEQFFGPGTRLTVL.